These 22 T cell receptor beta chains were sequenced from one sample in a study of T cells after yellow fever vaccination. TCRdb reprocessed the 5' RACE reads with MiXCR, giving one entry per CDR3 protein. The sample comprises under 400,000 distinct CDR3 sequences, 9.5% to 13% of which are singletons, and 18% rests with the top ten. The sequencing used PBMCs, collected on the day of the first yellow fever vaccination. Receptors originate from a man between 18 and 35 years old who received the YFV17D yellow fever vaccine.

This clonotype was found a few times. The CDR3, as DNA: TGCAGTGCTAGAGAGAGGAGCGAGACCCAGTACTTC. Translating gives CSARERSETQYF. This rearrangement joins TRBV20-1 to TRBJ2-5; D uncertain. V was trimmed by 0 bases and J by 5 bases, leaving 7 bases between them. Germline CDR1 reads DFQATT; CDR2 reads SNEGSKA (reference sequence). CDR3 length: 12 residues.

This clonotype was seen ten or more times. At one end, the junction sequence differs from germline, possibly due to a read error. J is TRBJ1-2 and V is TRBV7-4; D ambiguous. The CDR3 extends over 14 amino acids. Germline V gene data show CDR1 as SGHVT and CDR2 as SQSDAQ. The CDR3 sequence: CASILGGYSPDYTF. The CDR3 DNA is TGTGCCAGCATCTTAGGCGGCTACTCCCCCGACTACACCTTC.

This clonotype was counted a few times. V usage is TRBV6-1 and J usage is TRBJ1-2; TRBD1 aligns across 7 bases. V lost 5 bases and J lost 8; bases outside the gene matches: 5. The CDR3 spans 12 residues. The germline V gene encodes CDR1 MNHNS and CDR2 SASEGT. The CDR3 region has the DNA TGTGCCAGCAGTCTTGACAGGGTCGGCTACACCTTC. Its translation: CASSLDRVGYTF.

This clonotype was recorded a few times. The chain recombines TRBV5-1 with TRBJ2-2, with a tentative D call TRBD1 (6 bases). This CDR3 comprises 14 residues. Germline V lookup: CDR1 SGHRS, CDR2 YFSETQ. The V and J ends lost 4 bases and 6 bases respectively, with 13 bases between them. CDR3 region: CASSPNRVPGELFF. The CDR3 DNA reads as TGCGCCAGCAGCCCTAACAGGGTCCCCGGGGAGCTGTTTTTT. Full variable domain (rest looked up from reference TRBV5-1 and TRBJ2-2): KAGVTQTPRYLIKTRGQQVTLSCSPISGHRSVSWYQQTPGQGLQFLFEYFSETQRNKGNFPGRFSGRQFSNSRSEMNVSTLELGDSALYLCASSPNRVPGELFFGEGSRLTVL.

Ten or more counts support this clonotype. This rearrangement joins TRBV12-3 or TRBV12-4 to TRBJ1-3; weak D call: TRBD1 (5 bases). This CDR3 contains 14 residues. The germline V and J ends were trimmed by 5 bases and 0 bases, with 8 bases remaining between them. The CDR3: CASSRGGSGNTIYF. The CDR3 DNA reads TGTGCCAGCAGTCGTGGGGGCTCTGGAAACACCATATATTTT.

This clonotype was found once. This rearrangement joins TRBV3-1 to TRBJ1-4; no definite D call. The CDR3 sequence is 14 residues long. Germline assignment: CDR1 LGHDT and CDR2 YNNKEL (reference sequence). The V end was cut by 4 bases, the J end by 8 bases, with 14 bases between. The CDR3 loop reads CASSLPGSGEKLFF. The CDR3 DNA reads TGTGCCAGCAGCCTCCCGGGGAGCGGGGAAAAACTGTTTTTT.

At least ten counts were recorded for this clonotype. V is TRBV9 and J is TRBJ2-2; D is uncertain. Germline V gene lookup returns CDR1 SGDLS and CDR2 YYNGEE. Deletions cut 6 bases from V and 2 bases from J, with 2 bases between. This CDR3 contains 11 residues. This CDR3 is CASKNTGELFF. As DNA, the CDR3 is TGTGCCAGCAAAAACACCGGGGAGCTGTTTTTT.

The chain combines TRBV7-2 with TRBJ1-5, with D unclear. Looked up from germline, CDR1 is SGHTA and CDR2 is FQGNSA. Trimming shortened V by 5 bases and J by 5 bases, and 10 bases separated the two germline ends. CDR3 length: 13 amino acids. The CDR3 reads CASSLQADQPQHF. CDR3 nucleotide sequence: TGTGCCAGCAGCCTTCAGGCCGATCAGCCCCAGCATTTT.

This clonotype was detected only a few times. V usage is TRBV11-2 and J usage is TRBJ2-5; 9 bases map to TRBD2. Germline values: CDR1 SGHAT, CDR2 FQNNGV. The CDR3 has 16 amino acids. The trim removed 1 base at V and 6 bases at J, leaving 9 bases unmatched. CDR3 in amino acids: CASSLGGGGGGKTQYF. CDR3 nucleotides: TGTGCCAGCAGCTTAGGGGGCGGGGGGGGCGGAAAGACCCAGTACTTC.

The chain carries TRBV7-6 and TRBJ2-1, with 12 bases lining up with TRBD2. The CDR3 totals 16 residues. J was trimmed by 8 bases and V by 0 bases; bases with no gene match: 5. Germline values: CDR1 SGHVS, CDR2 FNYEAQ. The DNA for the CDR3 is TGTGCCAGCAGCTTAGCTACGACTAGCGGGGGACATGAGCAGTTCTTC. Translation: CASSLATTSGGHEQFF.

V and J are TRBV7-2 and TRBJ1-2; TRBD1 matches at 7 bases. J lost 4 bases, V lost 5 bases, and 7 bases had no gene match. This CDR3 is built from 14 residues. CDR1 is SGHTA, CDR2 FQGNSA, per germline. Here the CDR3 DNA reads TGTGCCAGCAGCCAACAGGGGAGCGGCTATGGCTACACCTTC. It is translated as CASSQQGSGYGYTF.

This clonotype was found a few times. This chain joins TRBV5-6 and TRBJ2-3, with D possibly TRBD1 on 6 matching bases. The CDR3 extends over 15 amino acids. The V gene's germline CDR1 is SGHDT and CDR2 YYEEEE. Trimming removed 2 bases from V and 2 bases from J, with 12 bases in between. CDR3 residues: CASSFWGHNTDTQYF. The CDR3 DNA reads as TGTGCCAGCAGCTTCTGGGGACATAACACAGATACGCAGTATTTT.

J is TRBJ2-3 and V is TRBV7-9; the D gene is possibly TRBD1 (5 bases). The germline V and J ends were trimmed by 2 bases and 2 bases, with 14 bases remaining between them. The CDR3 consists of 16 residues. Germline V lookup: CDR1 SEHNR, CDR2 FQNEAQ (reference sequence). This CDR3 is CASSLRQPVDTDTQYF. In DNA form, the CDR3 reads TGTGCCAGCAGCTTAAGACAGCCAGTGGACACAGATACGCAGTATTTT.

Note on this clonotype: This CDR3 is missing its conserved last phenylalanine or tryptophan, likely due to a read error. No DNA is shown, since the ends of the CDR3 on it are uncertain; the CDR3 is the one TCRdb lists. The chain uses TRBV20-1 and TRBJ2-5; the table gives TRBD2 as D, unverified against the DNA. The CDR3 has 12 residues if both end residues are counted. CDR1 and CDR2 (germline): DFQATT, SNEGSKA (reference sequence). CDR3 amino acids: CSARPGGGRHAL.

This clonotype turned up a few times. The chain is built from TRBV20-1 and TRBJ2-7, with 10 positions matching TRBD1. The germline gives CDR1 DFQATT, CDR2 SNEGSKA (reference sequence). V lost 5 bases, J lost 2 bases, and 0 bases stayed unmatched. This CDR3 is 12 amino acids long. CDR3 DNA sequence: TGCAGTGCTGGACAGGGGGCCTACGAGCAGTACGTC. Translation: CSAGQGAYEQYV.

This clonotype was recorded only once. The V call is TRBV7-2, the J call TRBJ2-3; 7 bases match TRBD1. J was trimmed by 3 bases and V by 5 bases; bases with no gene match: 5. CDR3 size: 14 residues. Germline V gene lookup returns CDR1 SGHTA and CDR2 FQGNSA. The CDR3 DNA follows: TGTGCCAGCAGCCAAGGACAGGTGACAGATACGCAGTATTTT. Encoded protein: CASSQGQVTDTQYF.

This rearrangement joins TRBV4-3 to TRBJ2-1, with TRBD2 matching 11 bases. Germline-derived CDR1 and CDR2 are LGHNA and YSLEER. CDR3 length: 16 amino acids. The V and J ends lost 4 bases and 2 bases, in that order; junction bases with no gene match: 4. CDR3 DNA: TGCGCCAGCAGCCGTCAACTAGCGGGGGCCTACAATGAGCAGTTCTTC. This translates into CASSRQLAGAYNEQFF.

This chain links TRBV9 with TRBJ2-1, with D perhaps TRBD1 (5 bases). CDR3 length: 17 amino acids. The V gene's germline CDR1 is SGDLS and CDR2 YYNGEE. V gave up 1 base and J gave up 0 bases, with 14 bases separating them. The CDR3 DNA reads TGTGCCAGCAGCGTACCCGAAACAGGAAGCTCCTACAATGAGCAGTTCTTC. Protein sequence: CASSVPETGSSYNEQFF. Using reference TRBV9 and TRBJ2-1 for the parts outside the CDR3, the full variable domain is DSGVTQTPKHLITATGQRVTLRCSPRSGDLSVYWYQQSLDQGLQFLIQYYNGEERAKGNILERFSAQQFPDLHSELNLSSLELGDSALYFCASSVPETGSSYNEQFFGPGTRLTVL.

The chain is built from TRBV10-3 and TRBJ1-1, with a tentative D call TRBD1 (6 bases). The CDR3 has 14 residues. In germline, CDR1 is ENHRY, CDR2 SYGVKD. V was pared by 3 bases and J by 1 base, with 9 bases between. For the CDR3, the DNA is TGTGCCATCAGTGACAGGGGCAAGAACACTGAAGCTTTCTTT. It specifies CAISDRGKNTEAFF.

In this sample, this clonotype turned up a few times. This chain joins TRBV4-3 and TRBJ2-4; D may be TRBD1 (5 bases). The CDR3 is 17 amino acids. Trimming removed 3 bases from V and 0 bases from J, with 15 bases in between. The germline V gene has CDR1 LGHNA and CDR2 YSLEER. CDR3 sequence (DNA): TGCGCCAGCAGCCAGGGGCCCGGAGAACTAGCCAAAAACATTCAGTACTTC. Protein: CASSQGPGELAKNIQYF.

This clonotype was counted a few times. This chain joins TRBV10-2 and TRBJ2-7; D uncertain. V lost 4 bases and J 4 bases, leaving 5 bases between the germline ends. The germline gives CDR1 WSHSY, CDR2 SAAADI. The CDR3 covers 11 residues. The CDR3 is CASSGGYEQYV. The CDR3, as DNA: TGCGCCAGCAGTGGCGGTTACGAGCAGTACGTC.

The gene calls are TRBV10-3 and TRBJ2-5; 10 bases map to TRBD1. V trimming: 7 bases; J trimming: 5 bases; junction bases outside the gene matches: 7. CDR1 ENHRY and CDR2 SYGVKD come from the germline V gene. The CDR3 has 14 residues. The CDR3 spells CAIKGDRGIETQYF. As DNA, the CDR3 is TGTGCCATCAAAGGGGACAGGGGAATCGAGACCCAGTACTTC.